Below are 9 T cell receptor beta chains sequenced from a single sample in a study of beta chain features in type 1 diabetes. Notes on the study in general: Among patients with Type 1 diabetes, TCRB CDR3s were moderately but significantly shorter in every one of the four CD4+ subsets.

These receptors are not linked to any known antigen. Expressed TCRB transcripts were sequenced, since all the RNA that had been isolated was reverse transcribed. TCRdb's copy holds only in-frame clones and misses some; the assay was immunoSEQ multiplex PCR. The sample lists around 600,000 clones, around an eighth occurring once. Sequenced: naive CD4+ T cells from blood. The receptor source for this set is a man younger than 40 with type 1 diabetes.

This clone is a singleton in its sample. This rearrangement joins TRBV5-6 to TRBJ2-7; D tentatively reads TRBD1 or TRBD2 (6 bases each). The CDR3 totals 15 residues. Trimming pared 0 bases from V and 4 bases from J, leaving 14 bases between. From germline, CDR1 is SGHDT and CDR2 YYEEEE. The CDR3, as DNA: TGTGCCAGCAGCTTGGTCGGAGGGGGAATATACGAGCAGTACTTC. As protein: CASSLVGGGIYEQYF.

This clone was seen only a few times. V and J are TRBV7-6 and TRBJ2-7; 9 nucleotides agree with TRBD2. The V and J ends lost 3 bases and 3 bases, in that order; junction bases with no gene match: 3. The V gene's germline CDR1 is SGHVS and CDR2 FNYEAQ. There are 14 residues in the CDR3. The CDR3 region has the DNA TGTGCCAGCAGCTTGACTAGCGGAATCTACGAGCAGTACTTC. It translates to CASSLTSGIYEQYF.

This clone turned up a few times. The V call is TRBV9, the J call TRBJ2-2; D remains unclear. This CDR3 has 16 residues. The germline V gene encodes CDR1 SGDLS and CDR2 YYNGEE. Trimming removed 0 bases from V and 3 bases from J, with 12 bases in between. For the CDR3, the DNA is TGTGCCAGCAGCGTAGATCAATACACCTACACCGGGGAGCTGTTTTTT. Encoded protein: CASSVDQYTYTGELFF.

The genes are TRBV5-4 and TRBJ2-5; 7 nucleotides agree with TRBD1. The length of the CDR3 is 13 residues. Germline CDR1 SGHNT, CDR2 YYREEE (reference sequence). The junction had 0 bases not matched to a gene; V was cut back by 1 base and J by 3 bases. The CDR3 nucleotides read TGTGCCAGCAGCTTGACAGGGGAAGAGACCCAGTACTTC. Translation gives CASSLTGEETQYF.

The table lists this clone with a few counts. J is TRBJ2-3 and V is TRBV28; no reliable D call. Trimming took 8 bases from V and 0 from J, leaving 6 bases between them. The CDR3 is 12 amino acids. CDR1 and CDR2 from the germline V gene are MDHEN and SYDVKM. The CDR3 bases are TGTGCCAGCGTGAAAAGCACAGATACGCAGTATTTT. It is translated as CASVKSTDTQYF.

This clone has more than one count but fewer than ten. This chain connects TRBV10-3 to TRBJ2-1, with TRBD2 identical over 16 bases. This CDR3 is 16 amino acids long. Germline V lookup: CDR1 ENHRY, CDR2 SYGVKD. The junction had 7 bases not matched to a gene; V was cut back by 6 bases and J by 8 bases. Written as DNA, the CDR3 is TGTGCCATCAGAACCGGGACTAGCGGGGGGGCCTATGAGCAGTTCTTC. Translated: CAIRTGTSGGAYEQFF.

This clone was detected a few times. The chain employs TRBV7-2 and TRBJ2-2, with 7 bases lining up with TRBD1. Germline loops: CDR1 SGHTA, CDR2 FQGNSA. J was trimmed by 1 base and V by 7 bases; bases with no gene match: 9. The CDR3 length is 16 residues. The CDR3 bases are TGTGCCAGCACCTTTACTTGGACAGGGAACACCGGGGAGCTGTTTTTT. Its translation: CASTFTWTGNTGELFF.

This clone was seen only a few times. The chain is built from TRBV7-2 and TRBJ2-5; D is uncertain. Trimming stripped 3 bases from V and 5 bases from J, with 13 bases between. Germline-derived CDR1 and CDR2 are SGHTA and FQGNSA. The CDR3 runs 14 residues. The CDR3: CASSFKAGLETQYF. Here the CDR3 DNA reads TGTGCCAGCAGCTTTAAGGCCGGGTTGGAGACCCAGTACTTC.

This clone has just a few counts. The V call is TRBV7-9, the J call TRBJ1-5, with TRBD1 identical over 8 bases. From germline, CDR1 is SEHNR and CDR2 FQNEAQ (reference sequence). With V trimmed by 2 bases and J by 3 bases, 6 bases remained unmatched. The CDR3 consists of 16 residues. CDR3 amino acids: CASSLISGGVNQPQHF. In nucleotides, the CDR3 is TGTGCCAGCAGCTTAATATCAGGGGGCGTCAATCAGCCCCAGCATTTT.